Listed below are T cell receptor beta chains from one sample, sequenced in a study of shared clonotypes between healthy human individuals. Repertoires were generated with immunoSEQ multiplex PCR, while TCRdb's copy carries only in-frame clones and drops some. The table includes about 590,000 clones, 95% detected once. Sequencing input: naive CD8+ T cells sorted from blood. The receptor source for this set is a woman aged 25 to 39 in good health. Each CDR3 is given with its conserved first and last residue. The D gene is left open where the match is weak. Size is stated for part of the rows, as once, few or many counts, or as a class when the clone is expanded.

d_call	clone_size	v_call	j_call	cdr3_nt	cdr3_aa
TRBD1	.	TRBV13	TRBJ2-7	TGTGCCAGCAGCTTAGGGCCGGGACAGGCGGGCGAGCAGTACTTC	CASSLGPGQAGEQYF
.	.	TRBV14	TRBJ2-1	TGTGCCAGCAGCCAAGCGTCGGGATACAATGAGCAGTTCTTC	CASSQASGYNEQFF
TRBD2	.	TRBV29-1	TRBJ2-1	TGCAGCGTCATAGGACTAGCGGGAGACAATGAGCAGTTCTTC	CSVIGLAGDNEQFF
.	.	TRBV27	TRBJ1-5	TGTGCCAGCAGTCCCTGGGGGGGTAGCAATCAGCCCCAGCATTTT	CASSPWGGSNQPQHF
TRBD1	.	TRBV5-6	TRBJ2-1	TGTGCCAGCAGCTTTGGGACAGGGCTCAATGAGCAGTTCTTC	CASSFGTGLNEQFF
.	.	TRBV5-4	TRBJ2-7	TGTGCCAGCAGCTTTGGTGCGGTGTACGAGCAGTACTTC	CASSFGAVYEQYF
.	.	TRBV7-9	TRBJ2-3	TGTGCCAGCAGCTTATGGGACACAACAGATACGCAGTATTTT	CASSLWDTTDTQYF
.	once	TRBV7-6	TRBJ2-2	TGTGCCAGCAGCTTAGGGGGCACCGGGGAGCTGTTTTTT	CASSLGGTGELFF
.	.	TRBV10-3	TRBJ1-2	TGTGCCATCAGTGGGGTGGACCGGAACTATGGCTACACCTTC	CAISGVDRNYGYTF
.	.	TRBV19	TRBJ1-5	TGTGCCAGTAGTATCGGCATCCATAGCAATCAGCCCCAGCATTTT	CASSIGIHSNQPQHF
TRBD1	once	TRBV15	TRBJ1-5	TGTGCCACCAGCGCATCTATAGACAGGGCTCAGCCCCAGCATTTT	CATSASIDRAQPQHF
.	.	TRBV4-2	TRBJ2-7	TGTGCCAGCAGCGACTCAACCTACGAGCAGTACTTC	CASSDSTYEQYF
.	.	TRBV19	TRBJ1-1	TGTGCCAGTAGTAGCCAGGAATTCTCAACTGAAGCTTTCTTT	CASSSQEFSTEAFF
TRBD1	.	TRBV9	TRBJ1-1	TGTGCCAGCAGCGCCGACAGGGGGGCCTACCTGAACACTGAAGCTTTCTTT	CASSADRGAYLNTEAFF
.	.	TRBV11-2	TRBJ1-2	TGTGCCAGCAGCTTAGCATCGGGGGCTTCTGGCTACACCTTC	CASSLASGASGYTF
.	.	TRBV28	TRBJ2-5	TGTGCCAGCAGTTTATGGCGCGGAGAACCAAGGGAGACCCAGTACTTC	CASSLWRGEPRETQYF
.	.	TRBV13	TRBJ2-1	TGTGCCAGCAGCCTGGGACTTTCAAGGGGCAATGAGCAGTTCTTC	CASSLGLSRGNEQFF
.	.	TRBV6-1	TRBJ2-7	TGTGCCAGCAGTGTTCGGGTCTCGTCGAGTGAGCAGTACTTC	CASSVRVSSSEQYF
.	.	TRBV21-1	TRBJ2-1	TGTGCCAGCAGTTCCTACTCCGGGACTAGCGTCTACAATGAGCAGTTCTTC	CASSSYSGTSVYNEQFF
TRBD2	.	TRBV5-8	TRBJ2-5	TGTGCCAGCAGTCAGGAGGCTAGCGGGAGTAGTCTATCGAAGACCCAGTACTTC	CASSQEASGSSLSKTQYF
TRBD2	.	TRBV5-1	TRBJ2-7	TGCGCCAGCTACACGGTGGGGGAGGGCTTTTACGAGCAGTACTTC	CASYTVGEGFYEQYF
TRBD2	.	TRBV7-2	TRBJ2-3	TGTGCCAGCACCCCCCCCCTGGCTAGCGGGACCACAGATACGCAGTATTTT	CASTPPLASGTTDTQYF
TRBD2	.	TRBV18	TRBJ2-2	TGTGCCAGCTCGCAAACGGGACTAGCGGGATCCGGGGAGCTGTTTTTT	CASSQTGLAGSGELFF
TRBD1	.	TRBV19	TRBJ1-1	TGTGCCACCTTAACCGGGGACAGTCTCTCCGAAGCTTTCTTT	CATLTGDSLSEAFF
.	.	TRBV2	TRBJ2-3	TGTGCCAGCAGTGAAGCTGACTACACAGATACGCAGTATTTT	CASSEADYTDTQYF